A single sample is the source of the 14 T cell receptor beta chains below, sequenced in a study of long-term antiretroviral therapy in people with HIV. They ran version v3.0 of the immunoSEQ assay at survey level. Repertoires were generated with immunoSEQ multiplex PCR, while TCRdb's copy carries only in-frame clones and drops some. The data hold 25,000 to 30,000 clones, with roughly 84% observed a single time. The material sequenced was unsorted PBMCs, taken about 2.7 years after starting antiretroviral therapy. The receptors here all came from a man aged 25-45 years with HIV.

This clone was found a few times. J is TRBJ1-2 and V is TRBV19; possibly TRBD1 for D (5 bases). The CDR3 consists of 16 residues. Trimming pared 3 bases from V and 2 bases from J, leaving 16 bases between. Germline CDR1 reads LNHDA; CDR2 reads SQIVND (reference sequence). The CDR3 nucleotides read TGTGCCAGTAGTATGTCCGACAGTCGGAGAAACTATGGCTACACCTTC. Its translation: CASSMSDSRRNYGYTF.

The gene calls are TRBV29-1 and TRBJ2-1; perhaps TRBD1 as D (6 bases). The V gene lost 0 bases and the J gene lost 7 bases, with 10 bases spanning the gap. CDR1 SQVTM and CDR2 ANQGSEA come from the germline V gene. The length of the CDR3 is 13 residues. CDR3 sequence (DNA): TGCAGCGTTGAAGACAGGGGAAGGAATGAGCAGTTCTTC. It specifies CSVEDRGRNEQFF.

This clone was found once. V usage is TRBV19 and J usage is TRBJ2-5, with TRBD1 identical over 7 bases. This CDR3 comprises 14 residues. CDR1 LNHDA and CDR2 SQIVND come from the germline V gene (reference sequence). V trimming: 4 bases; J trimming: 2 bases; junction bases outside the gene matches: 4. In DNA form, the CDR3 reads TGTGCCAGTAGTAGGGACAGATTTCAAGAGACCCAGTACTTC. This translates into CASSRDRFQETQYF.

The V and J genes are TRBV19 and TRBJ1-1; D is perhaps TRBD1 (5 bases). The length of the CDR3 is 14 residues. Germline V gene sequence: CDR1 LNHDA, CDR2 SQIVND (reference sequence). V was shortened by 3 bases and J by 5 bases, with 13 bases between the two germline ends. The CDR3 spells CASSMKGLWTEAFF. In DNA form, the CDR3 reads TGTGCCAGTAGTATGAAGGGGTTATGGACTGAAGCTTTCTTT.

The chain couples TRBV13 to TRBJ2-5; a possible D gene is TRBD2 (5 bases). Trimming removed 2 bases at V and 0 bases at J, with 13 bases between. This CDR3 comprises 16 residues. Looked up from germline, CDR1 is PRHDT and CDR2 is FYEKMQ (reference sequence). The CDR3 DNA reads as TGTGCCAGCAGCTTATATGGGCGAGGGAACCAAGAGACCCAGTACTTC. It codes for CASSLYGRGNQETQYF.

This clone has just one count. V usage is TRBV4-1 and J usage is TRBJ1-5, with 10 bases identical to TRBD1. The CDR3 has 15 residues. CDR1 is MGHRA, CDR2 YSYEKL, per germline. The trim removed 0 bases at V and 7 bases at J, leaving 3 bases unmatched. The CDR3 loop is CASSQERDRGQPQHF. In nucleotides, the CDR3 is TGCGCCAGCAGCCAAGAACGGGACAGGGGACAGCCCCAGCATTTT.

The chain combines TRBV30 with TRBJ2-7; D tentatively reads TRBD1 or TRBD2 (5 bases each). The CDR3 loop spans 13 amino acids. The germline V gene has CDR1 GTSNPN and CDR2 SVGIG (reference sequence). Trimming removed 2 bases from V and 2 bases from J, with 10 bases in between. DNA of the CDR3: TGTGCCTGGAGTAGGCAGGGAGCCTACGAGCAGTACTTC. It is translated as CAWSRQGAYEQYF.

This clone was counted between two and nine times. This chain joins TRBV9 and TRBJ1-1; 8 nucleotides match TRBD1. V lost 0 bases to trimming and J lost 0 bases; unmatched junction nucleotides: 4. Germline V CDR1 and CDR2: SGDLS, YYNGEE. This CDR3 contains 16 residues. The CDR3: CASSVGPTGVNTEAFF. CDR3 nucleotides: TGTGCCAGCAGCGTAGGACCGACAGGGGTGAACACTGAAGCTTTCTTT.

J is TRBJ1-1 and V is TRBV6-6, with D possibly TRBD1 on 5 matching bases. This CDR3 comprises 14 residues. Germline loops: CDR1 MNHNY, CDR2 SVGAGI (reference sequence). Deletions cut 8 bases from V and 1 base from J, with 14 bases between. The CDR3: CASLRRQKNTEAFF. CDR3 coding DNA: TGTGCCAGCCTGCGGAGACAGAAGAACACTGAAGCTTTCTTT.

V is TRBV5-8 and J is TRBJ1-4; 9 bases fit TRBD1. The J segment lost 2 bases and the V segment lost 4 bases, leaving 6 bases of the junction unmatched. CDR1 is SGHTS, CDR2 YDEGEE, per germline. The CDR3 length is 16 residues. The CDR3 sequence is CASSQGQGVTNEKLFF. The CDR3, as DNA: TGTGCCAGCAGCCAGGGACAGGGAGTTACTAATGAAAAACTGTTTTTT.

This chain uses TRBV30 with TRBJ1-3; a weak D match, TRBD1 (5 bases). Germline CDR1 reads GTSNPN; CDR2 reads SVGIG (reference sequence). Trimming left V 0 bases short and J 4 bases short, with 16 bases between. CDR3 size: 16 residues. The chain's CDR3 is CAWSVPGRASGNTIYF. CDR3 bases: TGTGCCTGGAGTGTACCTGGCAGGGCGTCGGGAAACACCATATATTTT.

Note on this clone: The junction departs from germline at one end; a sequencing error may be responsible. The chain couples TRBV7-3 to TRBJ2-3, with D perhaps assigned TRBD1 or TRBD2 (6 bases each). The length of the CDR3 is 12 residues. Germline CDR1 is SGHTA and CDR2 is FQGTGA. The CDR3 sequence is CASSPIGGLLLF. The CDR3 DNA reads as TGTGCCAGCAGCCCCATAGGGGGACTCCTCCTTTTT.

The chain couples TRBV30 to TRBJ2-6; D gene ambiguous. CDR1 and CDR2 from the germline V gene are GTSNPN and SVGIG (reference sequence). CDR3 size: 13 residues. V gave up 3 bases and J gave up 3 bases, with 6 bases separating them. In nucleotides, the CDR3 is TGTGCCTGGAGGGGCGGTGGGGCCAACGTCCTGACTTTC. Its translation: CAWRGGGANVLTF.

V and J are TRBV30 and TRBJ2-1; D may be TRBD1 (6 bases). Germline loops: CDR1 GTSNPN, CDR2 SVGIG (reference sequence). The CDR3 loop spans 10 amino acids. Trimming removed 6 bases from V and 10 bases from J, with 10 bases in between. In DNA form, the CDR3 reads TGTGCCTGCCAAAGGGGGGAGCAGTTCTTC. Its protein product is CACQRGEQFF.